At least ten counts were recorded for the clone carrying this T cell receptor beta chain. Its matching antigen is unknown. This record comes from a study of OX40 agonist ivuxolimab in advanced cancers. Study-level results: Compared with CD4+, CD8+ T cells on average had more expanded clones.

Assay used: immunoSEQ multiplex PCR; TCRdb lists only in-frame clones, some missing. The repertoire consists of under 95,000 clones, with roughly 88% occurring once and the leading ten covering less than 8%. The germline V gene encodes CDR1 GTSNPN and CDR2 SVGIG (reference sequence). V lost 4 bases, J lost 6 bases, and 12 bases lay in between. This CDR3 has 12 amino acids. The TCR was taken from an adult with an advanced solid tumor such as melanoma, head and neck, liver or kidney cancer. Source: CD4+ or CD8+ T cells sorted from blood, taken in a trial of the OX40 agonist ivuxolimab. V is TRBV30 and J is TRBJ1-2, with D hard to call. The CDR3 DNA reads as TGTGCCTGGACCGCCTCAGGAGATGGCTACACCTTC. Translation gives CAWTASGDGYTF.